The 17 T cell receptor beta chains below were found in one sample sequenced in a study of T cell responses to AZD1222 COVID-19 vaccine. The assay was immunoSEQ multiplex PCR, and TCRdb's table has in-frame clones only and misses some. The table shows over 95,000 clones, with roughly nine tenths occurring only once. The specimen comprised peripheral blood, sampled on day 0 of AZD1222 vaccination. The receptors derive from an adult in good health.

V is TRBV19 and J is TRBJ1-1; perhaps TRBD1 as D (5 bases). Looked up from germline, CDR1 is LNHDA and CDR2 is SQIVND (reference sequence). CDR3 length: 12 amino acids. V shed 6 bases and J shed 3 bases, with 8 bases lying between them. CDR3 in DNA: TGTGCCAGTAGGATACAGGACACTGAAGCTTTCTTT. Protein product: CASRIQDTEAFF.

The chain is built from TRBV5-4 and TRBJ2-2; no definite D call. Trimming left V 6 bases short and J 0 bases short, with 12 bases between. Per germline, CDR1 SGHNT and CDR2 YYREEE (reference sequence). CDR3 length: 15 residues. Here the CDR3 DNA reads TGTGCCAGCATGAGTAAGGTTTCGAACACCGGGGAGCTGTTTTTT. Residues: CASMSKVSNTGELFF.

This chain uses TRBV24-1 with TRBJ1-2; 7 positions match TRBD1. The V gene end was trimmed by 3 bases and the J gene end by 2 bases; junction bases not matched to a gene: 11. The CDR3 is 17 residues long. CDR1 and CDR2 (germline): KGHDR, SFDVKD. As DNA, the CDR3 is TGTGCCACCAGTGATAAGAGACAGGGAGTGGCCAACTATGGCTACACCTTC. Amino acids: CATSDKRQGVANYGYTF.

The J gene is TRBJ2-3, the V gene TRBV6-4, with 13 bases matching TRBD2. CDR3 size: 16 residues. CDR1 is MRHNA, CDR2 SNTAGT, per germline. After removal of 6 bases from V and 7 bases from J, the junction contained 10 bases not matched to a gene. The CDR3 reads CASSQTSGGALNTQYF. CDR3 sequence (DNA): TGTGCCAGCAGCCAAACTAGCGGGGGGGCCCTCAATACGCAGTATTTT.

This chain uses TRBV4-3 with TRBJ1-1; TRBD1 might be the D (6 bases). The CDR3 has 15 amino acids. Germline V CDR1 and CDR2: LGHNA, YSLEER. The V end lost 1 base, the J end lost 1 base, and 10 bases lay between the germline ends. In DNA, the CDR3 is TGCGCCAGCAGCCAAGCTGTGGGGGCGAACACTGAAGCTTTCTTT. Its translation: CASSQAVGANTEAFF.

The gene calls are TRBV20-1 and TRBJ2-7, with D unresolved. V lost 1 base and J lost 4, with 5 bases in between. Germline lookup yields CDR1 DFQATT and CDR2 SNEGSKA (reference sequence). The CDR3 extends over 11 amino acids. The CDR3: CSARALYEQYF. The CDR3 region has the DNA TGCAGTGCTAGAGCCCTATACGAGCAGTACTTC.

This sequence joins TRBV25-1 and TRBJ1-1; 7 nucleotides agree with TRBD1. V gave up 4 bases and J gave up 1 base; unmatched junction bases: 9. The CDR3 has 16 amino acids. CDR1 is MGHDK and CDR2 is SYGVNS in the germline V gene. The CDR3 protein is CASSARERTGNTEAFF. In DNA, the CDR3 is TGTGCCAGCAGTGCCCGGGAGCGGACAGGGAACACTGAAGCTTTCTTT.

The rearrangement uses TRBV2 and TRBJ1-6; D is unclear. V dropped 0 bases and J dropped 7 bases, with 10 bases sitting between them. The CDR3 sequence is 15 residues long. Germline loops: CDR1 SNHLY, CDR2 FYNNEI. The CDR3 sequence: CASSEALGPNSPLHF. The CDR3 DNA is TGTGCCAGCAGTGAAGCGTTAGGACCCAATTCACCCCTCCACTTT.

The rearrangement uses TRBV5-1 and TRBJ1-5; D gene unclear. The germline CDR1 and CDR2 sequences are SGHRS and YFSETQ. The CDR3 runs to 14 residues. V was shortened by 4 bases and J by 6 bases, with 14 bases between the two germline ends. CDR3 residues: CASSPFEDGQPQHF. DNA of the CDR3: TGCGCCAGCAGCCCTTTCGAAGACGGTCAGCCCCAGCATTTT.

A single count supports this clone. V is TRBV4-3 and J is TRBJ1-5, with 7 nucleotides matching TRBD1. This CDR3 region has 15 residues. Trimming took 3 bases from V and 7 from J; bases not matched to a gene: 9. CDR1 is LGHNA, CDR2 YSLEER, per germline. Here the CDR3 DNA reads TGCGCCAGCAGCCAGGATACAGGGGTCCGACAGCCCCAGCATTTT. It encodes CASSQDTGVRQPQHF.

The chain has TRBV5-1 and TRBJ1-6; D might be TRBD1 (5 bases). With 3 bases removed from V and 8 bases from J, the gap between germline ends came to 15 bases. This CDR3 is 15 amino acids long. The V gene's germline CDR1 is SGHRS and CDR2 YFSETQ. This chain's CDR3 is CASSSRGARDSPLHF. In nucleotides, the CDR3 is TGCGCCAGCAGCTCGCGCGGGGCGAGGGATTCACCCCTCCACTTT.

As for this clone: Other DNA sequences from this sample encode an identical CDR3 as well. This chain links TRBV6-2 or TRBV6-3 with TRBJ2-7; tentative D call: TRBD1 (5 bases). The CDR3 consists of 13 residues. Germline V gives CDR1 MNHEY, CDR2 SVGEGT. Deletions cut 5 bases from V and 0 bases from J, with 8 bases between. CDR3 coding DNA: TGTGCCAGCAGTCGACAGAGCTCCTACGAGCAGTACTTC. It yields the protein CASSRQSSYEQYF.

The sample holds a few counts of this clone. The V and J genes are TRBV7-9 and TRBJ2-2; TRBD2 agrees at 15 bases. Germline trimming cut 5 bases from V and 9 bases from J; bases unmatched to any gene: 10. The germline gives CDR1 SEHNR, CDR2 FQNEAQ (reference sequence). This CDR3 has 17 amino acids. CDR3 loop: CASSQLPGLAGGRELFF. For the CDR3, the DNA is TGTGCCAGCAGCCAACTTCCGGGACTAGCGGGGGGCCGGGAGCTGTTTTTT.

This rearrangement joins TRBV7-2 to TRBJ2-1, with D possibly being TRBD1 (5 bases). V lost 5 bases and J 4 bases, leaving 9 bases between the germline ends. Germline assignment: CDR1 SGHTA and CDR2 FQGNSA. CDR3 length: 13 amino acids. CDR3 region: CASSAQGYNEQFF. Written as DNA, the CDR3 is TGTGCCAGCAGCGCGCAGGGATACAATGAGCAGTTCTTC.

The chain is built from TRBV6-1 and TRBJ2-5, with 13 bases that match TRBD2. V lost 4 bases, J lost 6 bases, and 11 bases stayed unmatched. The CDR3 contains 17 residues. Germline lookup yields CDR1 MNHNS and CDR2 SASEGT. CDR3 in amino acids: CASSGGLTSGGAKTQYF. CDR3 in DNA: TGTGCCAGCAGTGGCGGCCTAACTAGCGGGGGGGCAAAGACCCAGTACTTC.

This clone was seen a single time. This chain joins TRBV5-6 and TRBJ2-7, with D hard to call. The CDR3 loop spans 12 amino acids. Trimming took off 0 bases at V and 1 base at J, with 2 bases between the two ends. Germline values: CDR1 SGHDT, CDR2 YYEEEE. CDR3 region: CASSLASYEQYF. The CDR3 nucleotides are TGTGCCAGCAGCTTGGCTTCCTACGAGCAGTACTTC.

The V gene is TRBV5-8, the J gene TRBJ1-4; possibly TRBD1 for D (5 bases). CDR3 length: 16 amino acids. CDR1 is SGHTS, CDR2 YDEGEE, per germline. The V end was cut by 0 bases, the J end by 6 bases, with 15 bases between. CDR3 nucleotide sequence: TGTGCCAGCAGCTTGGCGGGGCAGGGAGGCCATGAAAAACTGTTTTTT. It yields the protein CASSLAGQGGHEKLFF.